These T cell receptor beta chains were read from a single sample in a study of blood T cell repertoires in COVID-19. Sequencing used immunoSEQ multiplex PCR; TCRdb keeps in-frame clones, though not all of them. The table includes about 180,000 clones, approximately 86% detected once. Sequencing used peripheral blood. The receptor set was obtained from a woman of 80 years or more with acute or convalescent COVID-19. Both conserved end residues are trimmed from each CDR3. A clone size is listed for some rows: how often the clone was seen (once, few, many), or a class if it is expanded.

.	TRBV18	ASSPPLAGVEETQY
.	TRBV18	ASSPKQLEQF
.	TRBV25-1	ASSEWTSGMGEQF
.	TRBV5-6	ASSPGTGANYGYT
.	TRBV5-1	ASTRGWQATTNTGELF
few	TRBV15	ATSRDRGRGEKLF
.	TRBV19	ASSIGAIKAPQH
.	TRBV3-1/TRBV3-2	AARGNTEAF
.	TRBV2	ASRHGTSGPYNEQF
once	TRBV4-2	AGSQERGMNTEAF
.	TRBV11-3	ASSNGLTYEQY
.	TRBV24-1	ATSDLRAGVNTGELF
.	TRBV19	AAGRSGTEKLF
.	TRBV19	ASSTPAWTSGRARETQY
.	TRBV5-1	ASSRVQGEGTEAF
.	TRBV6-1	ASSEVRVAGGEQF
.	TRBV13	ASSLLVRLASYNEQF
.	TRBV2	ASRPGTVKETQY
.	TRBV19	ASSSRRGASTDTQY
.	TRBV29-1	SVRTGGNSYEQY
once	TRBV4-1	ASSQLSGGLSGELF
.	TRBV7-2	ASSPGSWEGLAAYEQY
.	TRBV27	ASSLTRDRGFYEQY
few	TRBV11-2	ASSLGPPRSYGYT
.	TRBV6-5	ASSQWDRAYEQY
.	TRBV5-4	ASSLVGLAGYEQY
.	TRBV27	ASRRAGNEQY
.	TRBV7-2	ASSPHPSAGEETQY
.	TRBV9	ASSPVEETQY
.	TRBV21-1	ASTGHRGQETQY
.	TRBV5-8	ASSLTKSDEQY
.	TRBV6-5	ASSGLAGVTQY
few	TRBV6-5	ASRLQGSSGNTIY
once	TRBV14	ASSLTRGRQAGNTIY
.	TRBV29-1	SARTSGGPGDTQY
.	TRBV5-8	ASSLTGGYQPQH
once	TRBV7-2	ASSPGLAGPGTQY
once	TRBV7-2	ASSLPTVNYGYT
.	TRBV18	ASSPPNPGLAREQF
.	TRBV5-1	ASSLRGAGGLTYEQY
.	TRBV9	ASSVGASGALNEQF
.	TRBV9	ASSTTGQPLAKNIQY
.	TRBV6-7	ASTRPEVAANSYEQY
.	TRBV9	ASSGERGTDLVTDTQY
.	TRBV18	ASSPPGGLADEQF
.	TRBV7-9	ASSPNFGTSGGSEQF